This T cell receptor beta chain was profiled in a study of cytomegalovirus exposure and HLA in healthy donors. Study-level points and caveats: Among CMV-associated TCR beta chains, most appeared HLA-restricted in a later analysis.

Germline trimming cut 7 bases from V and 5 bases from J; bases unmatched to any gene: 9. Germline V gene sequence: CDR1 SGHDN, CDR2 FVKESK. The CDR3 covers 14 residues. PCR employed 60 Vbeta and 13 Jbeta primers. The assay was immunoSEQ multiplex PCR, and TCRdb's table has in-frame clones only and misses some. Of 100,000 or so clones detected, over 80% appear once; the ten largest clones hold 6% to 8%. This clone has more than one count but fewer than ten. Its matching antigen is unknown. The clonotype originates from a man under 40 in good health and CMV-seropositive. The sequencing sample was made of PBMCs. This chain uses TRBV14 with TRBJ2-7; 9 bases are shared with TRBD1. DNA for the CDR3: TGTGCCAGCATCATAGATTACAGGGGGCACGAGCAGTACTTC. This sequence encodes CASIIDYRGHEQYF.